The rows below give T cell receptor beta chains drawn from one sample of a study of vaccination effects on CD4 cells after COVID-19. TCRdb's table, derived via immunoSEQ multiplex PCR, lists solely in-frame clones and lacks some. The sample contains 30,000 or so clones, 70% of which appear only once. What these receptors recognize is not known. The sequenced sample was CD4+ T cells from PBMCs cultured without peptide, obtained before COVID-19 vaccination. The receptors were sampled from a human donor who received a COVID-19 vaccine. Each CDR3 is given with its conserved first and last residue. A D gene is named only where the DNA matches it firmly. For some rows the clone size is stated as once, few or many, or as a class when expanded; others skip it.

. . TRBJ1-4 TRBV12-3/TRBV12-4 TGTGCCAGCAGTTTTTGGGGGACGGTACTGTTTTTT CASSFWGTVLFF
TRBD1 . TRBJ2-3 TRBV6-5 TGTGCCAGCACTCCGGGACAGGGTATCACAGATACGCAGTATTTT CASTPGQGITDTQYF
. . TRBJ2-7 TRBV5-4 TGTGCCAGCAGCTTCGGACAGATCTCCTACGAGCAGTACTTC CASSFGQISYEQYF
. . TRBJ1-1 TRBV18 TGTGCCAGCTCCCGAACCGGCTCGGGGACGAGCACTGAAGCTTTCTTT CASSRTGSGTSTEAFF
TRBD2 . TRBJ2-1 TRBV5-1 TGCGCCAGCAGACCGTCCGGGACTAGCGGGGGGGCCGGCTACAATGAGCAGTTCTTC CASRPSGTSGGAGYNEQFF
TRBD1 . TRBJ2-7 TRBV10-3 TGTGCCATCGGGACAGGGGGCATCTACGAGCAGTACTTC CAIGTGGIYEQYF
. . TRBJ2-7 TRBV7-6 TGTGCCAGCAGCTTCATGAGCGCCTGTACCTACGAGCAGTACTTC CASSFMSACTYEQYF
TRBD1 . TRBJ2-1 TRBV9 TGTGCCAGCAGCGTAGGATCAGGGGGAGCTTACAATGAGCAGTTCTTC CASSVGSGGAYNEQFF
TRBD2 . TRBJ2-1 TRBV10-2 TGCGCCACCCGGGGCGGGGGTTACAATGAGCAGTTCTTC CATRGGGYNEQFF
. . TRBJ1-1 TRBV7-9 TGTGCCAGCAGCCGAGATCTTAACACTGAAGCTTTCTTT CASSRDLNTEAFF
TRBD2 . TRBJ2-1 TRBV10-1 TGCGCCAGCAGCCCCGGGACTAGCGGGAGGGCCCTAGCCTACAATGAGCAGTTCTTC CASSPGTSGRALAYNEQFF
TRBD1 . TRBJ1-2 TRBV6-1 TGTGCCAGCAGTGAAATTTGGACAGGGGGTTCTGGCTACACCTTC CASSEIWTGGSGYTF
. few TRBJ1-1 TRBV18 TGTGCCAGCTCACTTACAGGGCTGAGAGCTTTCTTT CASSLTGLRAFF
TRBD2 . TRBJ2-1 TRBV13 TGTGCCAGCAGCTTCTTAATAGCGGGAGTTTTCGGGGAGCAGTTCTTC CASSFLIAGVFGEQFF
. . TRBJ2-3 TRBV24-1 TGTGCCACCAGCGGGGATTTGGGCCAAGATACGCAGTATTTT CATSGDLGQDTQYF
TRBD2 . TRBJ2-3 TRBV6-1 TGTGCCAGCAGTGAAAGGTTCGGAACTAGCGCATTCACAGATACGCAGTATTTT CASSERFGTSAFTDTQYF
TRBD1 . TRBJ2-7 TRBV4-1 TGCGCCAGCAGCTCATACAGGGGAAACTACGAGCAGTACTTC CASSSYRGNYEQYF
TRBD2 . TRBJ2-5 TRBV12-5 TGTGCTAGTGGTTTCGGCCGGGAGGGGGAGACCCAGTACTTC CASGFGREGETQYF
. few TRBJ2-1 TRBV5-1 TGCGCCAGCAGCTTGAACAGCTACAATGAGCAGTTCTTC CASSLNSYNEQFF
. . TRBJ1-2 TRBV4-2 TGTGCCAGCAGCCAAGAAGGAGGAGGCTATGGCTACACCTTC CASSQEGGGYGYTF
. . TRBJ2-7 TRBV12-2 TGTGCAAGTCGCTTGTCCTTACAGGGTAGGGCCTACGAGCAGTACTTC CASRLSLQGRAYEQYF
TRBD1 . TRBJ1-4 TRBV5-1 TGCGCCAGCAGCCCGACGGAGGGGACAGGGGCTGATGAAAAACTGTTTTTT CASSPTEGTGADEKLFF
. . TRBJ2-2 TRBV10-3 TGTGCCATCAGTGAGTCGGGGGGACAGACCAACACCGGGGAGCTGTTTTTT CAISESGGQTNTGELFF
. . TRBJ1-2 TRBV29-1 TGCAGCGTTGGCGAAGAAACTAACTATGGCTACACCTTC CSVGEETNYGYTF
TRBD2 . TRBJ2-5 TRBV4-1 TGCGCCAGCAGCCAAGTCGATAGCGGGAGCCCCAAAGAGACCCAGTACTTC CASSQVDSGSPKETQYF
. few TRBJ2-2 TRBV5-4 TGTGCCAGCAGCTTTCGTCCAACTGGGGAGCTGTTTTTT CASSFRPTGELFF
. . TRBJ2-7 TRBV6-1 TGTGCCAGCAGTGAAGGCTACGAGCAGTACTTC CASSEGYEQYF
. . TRBJ2-2 TRBV5-1 TGCGCCAGCAGGTTCGTGGACTTCAACTTACCCACCGGGGAGCTGTTTTTT CASRFVDFNLPTGELFF
. . TRBJ2-5 TRBV5-4 TGTGCCAGCAGCTTGCGGGGGACGCAAGAGACCCAGTACTTC CASSLRGTQETQYF
. . TRBJ2-1 TRBV3-1/TRBV3-2 TGTGCCAGCAGCCAAGATCGTTGGTTGAATGAGCAGTTCTTC CASSQDRWLNEQFF
. . TRBJ1-2 TRBV15 TGTGCCACCAGCAGAGCCGCCGGCTACTATGGCTACACCTTC CATSRAAGYYGYTF
. . TRBJ2-3 TRBV2 TGTGCCGGTGACCGGGCCCCCGAGGACCATACGCAGTATTTT CAGDRAPEDHTQYF
. . TRBJ1-5 TRBV2 TGTGCCAGCAGTGAACGTCTCCAGGGAACAGGTAGCAATCAGCCCCAGCATTTT CASSERLQGTGSNQPQHF
TRBD2 . TRBJ2-3 TRBV2 TGTGCCAGCAGCGAGGGACTAGCTAACCGGGATACGCAGTATTTT CASSEGLANRDTQYF
TRBD2 . TRBJ2-7 TRBV10-1 TGCGCCAGCAGTCGGGGGGCCCGGGCGGGAGGGCGGTCGAAGGACGAGCAGTACTTC CASSRGARAGGRSKDEQYF
. . TRBJ2-2 TRBV7-2 TGTGCCAGCAGCTCAGATATGAACACCGGGGAGCTGTTTTTT CASSSDMNTGELFF
. . TRBJ1-2 TRBV6-4 TGTGCCAGCAGTCCATTGAGGGGGGGCAGGAACTATGGCTACACCTTC CASSPLRGGRNYGYTF
. . TRBJ1-1 TRBV12-3/TRBV12-4 TGTGCCAGCAGTGGACAGAACACTGAAGCTTTCTTT CASSGQNTEAFF
. . TRBJ1-5 TRBV3-1/TRBV3-2 TGTGCCAGCAGCCAAGATTGGAGTCAGCCCCAGCATTTT CASSQDWSQPQHF
. few TRBJ1-6 TRBV27 TGTGCCAGCAGGATTACCGCCGGGGGGAGGAATTCACCCCTCCACTTT CASRITAGGRNSPLHF
. . TRBJ1-1 TRBV30 TGTGCCTGGAGTGTACTTCCGGGGGCCACTGAAGCTTTCTTT CAWSVLPGATEAFF
. few TRBJ2-7 TRBV29-1 TGCAGCGTTACGGACGGTACCTACGAGCAGTACTTC CSVTDGTYEQYF
TRBD2 . TRBJ2-3 TRBV18 TGTGCCAGCTCACCACCTAGCGGGAGCACAGATACGCAGTATTTT CASSPPSGSTDTQYF
. . TRBJ1-1 TRBV10-3 TGTGCCATCAGTGACCCCGAGGGGCTTCGGGGGGTGAACACTGAAGCTTTCTTT CAISDPEGLRGVNTEAFF